Sequencing of this T cell receptor (beta chain) was carried out in a study of control samples from healthy donors and cancer patients. Trimming pared 2 bases from V and 4 bases from J, leaving 15 bases between. The germline V gene has CDR1 SGDLS and CDR2 YYNGEE. The CDR3 covers 15 residues. TCRdb's copy holds only in-frame clones and misses some; the assay was immunoSEQ multiplex PCR. The sample has some 150,000 clones, roughly nine tenths seen once; the top ten hold 6% to 9%. The sequencing sample was made of blood. This TCR derives from a man aged 18 to 29 in good health. This chain connects TRBV9 to TRBJ2-5; D gene ambiguous. CDR3 coding DNA: TGTGCCAGCAGCGTTAGCTCAGAAACTTCAGAGACCCAGTACTTC. Translated, it gives CASSVSSETSETQYF.